This paragraph covers one TCR beta chain sequence. The entry originates in a study of CD8 T cells in Susac syndrome. The multiple sclerosis controls comprised treatment-naive patients whose relapsing-remitting disease was stable or active. Trimming removed 3 bases from V and 2 bases from J; junction bases left unmatched: 8. The CDR3 consists of 17 residues. In germline, CDR1 is MGHRA, CDR2 YSYEKL. RNA was extracted with the RNeasy kit, and a quantity of about 0.45 to 1 ug was reverse transcribed using random hexamers. In TCRdb, the immunoSEQ multiplex PCR reads were re-called with MiXCR into one record per CDR3 protein. The table lists about 430,000 distinct CDR3 sequences, about 85% of them singletons, with approximately 0.12% in the top ten.

The V call is TRBV4-1, the J call TRBJ2-3; 10 nucleotides align to TRBD2. The TCR comes from a human donor with multiple sclerosis. The sequenced sample was CD8+ T cells from PBMCs. Here the CDR3 DNA reads TGCGCCAGCAGCCAGGCAACTAGCGGGGTGTACACAGATACGCAGTATTTT. The encoded protein is CASSQATSGVYTDTQYF.